This T cell receptor beta chain was identified in a study of blood T cell repertoires in COVID-19. As for the study in general: Samples taken during acute and convalescent COVID-19 were collected in the United States, Italy and Spain. T cells, B-cell-depleted T cells, or PBMCs provided the cDNA or gDNA that served as material.

Trimming shortened V by 3 bases and J by 3 bases, and 11 bases separated the two germline ends. The CDR3 runs to 14 residues. Germline V gene lookup returns CDR1 MDHEN and CDR2 SYDVKM. Authors' processing steps: Estimated nucleated cell counts came from reference gene primer amplification. Sequenced by immunoSEQ multiplex PCR; TCRdb stores in-frame clones only, minus some. D and trimming were read from the DNA, whereas the V and J calls and clone size are those reported in that table. This table has about 91,000 clones, about 90% appearing once. The sample was peripheral blood. The rearrangement uses TRBV28 and TRBJ1-2, with D perhaps TRBD1 (6 bases). This sequence originates from a man between 65 and 85 years old with acute or convalescent COVID-19. The CDR3 protein is CASSFGGGDYGYTF. CDR3 coding DNA: TGTGCCAGCAGTTTTGGAGGGGGGGACTATGGCTACACCTTC.